These T cell receptor beta chains were read from a single sample in a study of cytomegalovirus exposure and HLA in healthy donors. Using immunoSEQ multiplex PCR, the repertoire was profiled, and TCRdb retains in-frame clones only, with some absent. The table lists approximately 140,000 clones, 60% to 85% of them singletons, with less than 3% in the top ten. Sequenced input: PBMCs. The receptors were gathered from a male donor in good health and CMV-seronegative. The CDR3 runs from the conserved cysteine through the conserved F or W. D genes are given only for firm matches. Not all rows give a size; the values are once, few, many and, for expanded clones, a class.

CDR3nt: TGCAGCGTCGTCTTGCCAGGGGTGAAGGACGGGGAGCTGTTTTTT
CDR3aa: CSVVLPGVKDGELFF
d_gene: -
v_gene: TRBV29-1
j_gene: TRBJ2-2
abundance: -

CDR3nt: TGTGCCAGCAGCTTCACCGGGACAGGGGTCACCGGGGAGCTGTTTTTT
CDR3aa: CASSFTGTGVTGELFF
d_gene: TRBD1
v_gene: TRBV7-9
j_gene: TRBJ2-2
abundance: -

CDR3nt: TGCGCCAGCAGGGAACAGGGAACGCCCGGGGAGCTGTTTTTT
CDR3aa: CASREQGTPGELFF
d_gene: -
v_gene: TRBV5-1
j_gene: TRBJ2-2
abundance: few

CDR3nt: TGCGCCAGCAGCCAAGTAGCCTCGAACACTGAAGCTTTCTTT
CDR3aa: CASSQVASNTEAFF
d_gene: -
v_gene: TRBV4-3
j_gene: TRBJ1-1
abundance: -

CDR3nt: TGTGCCAGCAGCTTAGGACTAGCGGGCCAAGAGACCCAGTACTTC
CDR3aa: CASSLGLAGQETQYF
d_gene: TRBD2
v_gene: TRBV7-2
j_gene: TRBJ2-5
abundance: -

CDR3nt: TGTGCCAGCAGCTTCATAACCCAGGCCCCCATCTACGAGCAGTACTTC
CDR3aa: CASSFITQAPIYEQYF
d_gene: -
v_gene: TRBV11-2
j_gene: TRBJ2-7
abundance: -

CDR3nt: TGTGCCAGCAGCCCTAGCGGGAGCTCCTACGAGCAGTACTTC
CDR3aa: CASSPSGSSYEQYF
d_gene: TRBD2
v_gene: TRBV7-9
j_gene: TRBJ2-7
abundance: -

CDR3nt: TGTGCCATCAGAAAACAGGACAGAGCGCCTGAAGCTTTCTTT
CDR3aa: CAIRKQDRAPEAFF
d_gene: -
v_gene: TRBV10-3
j_gene: TRBJ1-1
abundance: -

CDR3nt: TGTGCCAGCAGTGACACAGGGAAGAACACTGAAGCTTTCTTT
CDR3aa: CASSDTGKNTEAFF
d_gene: -
v_gene: TRBV6-4
j_gene: TRBJ1-1
abundance: -

CDR3nt: TGTGCCAGCTCACCGGCGCTAGCGGGGGGAGAGTACGAGCAGTACTTC
CDR3aa: CASSPALAGGEYEQYF
d_gene: TRBD2
v_gene: TRBV18
j_gene: TRBJ2-7
abundance: -

CDR3nt: TGTGCCAGCAGCACCCATAGACTAGCGGGAGGATACGAGCAGTACTTC
CDR3aa: CASSTHRLAGGYEQYF
d_gene: TRBD2
v_gene: TRBV7-8
j_gene: TRBJ2-7
abundance: -

CDR3nt: TGCGCCAGCAGCTTGGACGGCGGGAGTAGGTACAATGAGCAGTTCTTC
CDR3aa: CASSLDGGSRYNEQFF
d_gene: TRBD2
v_gene: TRBV5-1
j_gene: TRBJ2-1
abundance: -

CDR3nt: TGTGCCTGGAGTCCCCTAGGCGATGGGGAGCTGTTTTTT
CDR3aa: CAWSPLGDGELFF
d_gene: -
v_gene: TRBV30
j_gene: TRBJ2-2
abundance: -

CDR3nt: TGTGCCAGCAGCCCTTACTTCGTGACCGGGGAGCTGTTTTTT
CDR3aa: CASSPYFVTGELFF
d_gene: -
v_gene: TRBV25-1
j_gene: TRBJ2-2
abundance: -

CDR3nt: TGCAGTGCCTTCGCTAAAGAGACCCAGTACTTC
CDR3aa: CSAFAKETQYF
d_gene: -
v_gene: TRBV20-1
j_gene: TRBJ2-5
abundance: -

CDR3nt: TGCGCCAGCAGCTTGGAGGCGGGAGGAGGAGCAGATACGCAGTATTTT
CDR3aa: CASSLEAGGGADTQYF
d_gene: TRBD2
v_gene: TRBV5-1
j_gene: TRBJ2-3
abundance: -

CDR3nt: TGTGCCTGGAGCGGGAATTCTGGAAACACCATATATTTT
CDR3aa: CAWSGNSGNTIYF
d_gene: -
v_gene: TRBV30
j_gene: TRBJ1-3
abundance: -

CDR3nt: TGTGCCAGCAGCTTAGACTACAGGGTGCGACGCTATGGCTACACCTTC
CDR3aa: CASSLDYRVRRYGYTF
d_gene: -
v_gene: TRBV11-2
j_gene: TRBJ1-2
abundance: few

CDR3nt: TGCAGCGCCACTCACGACAGTCTGAACACTGAAGCTTTCTTT
CDR3aa: CSATHDSLNTEAFF
d_gene: -
v_gene: TRBV29-1
j_gene: TRBJ1-1
abundance: -

CDR3nt: TGTGCCAGCACCTCCTGGCGGTTTGGGGCCAACGTCCTGACTTTC
CDR3aa: CASTSWRFGANVLTF
d_gene: -
v_gene: TRBV11-2
j_gene: TRBJ2-6
abundance: -

CDR3nt: TGTGCCAGCAGCTTGGAAGGGGCAGATACGCAGTATTTT
CDR3aa: CASSLEGADTQYF
d_gene: -
v_gene: TRBV5-8
j_gene: TRBJ2-3
abundance: once

CDR3nt: TGTGCCACCAGCACCGGGTACACTGAAGCTTTCTTT
CDR3aa: CATSTGYTEAFF
d_gene: -
v_gene: TRBV15
j_gene: TRBJ1-1
abundance: -

CDR3nt: TGCAGCGTGCGAAGACAGGGCAATGAGCAGTTCTTC
CDR3aa: CSVRRQGNEQFF
d_gene: TRBD1
v_gene: TRBV29-1
j_gene: TRBJ2-1
abundance: once

CDR3nt: TGTGCCAGCAGCACGAGAAAGACTCAGATAGTACTTGGCTACACCTTC
CDR3aa: CASSTRKTQIVLGYTF
d_gene: -
v_gene: TRBV21-1
j_gene: TRBJ1-2
abundance: -

CDR3nt: TGTGCCAGCAATCCAGGGGGTGACTATGGCTACACCTTC
CDR3aa: CASNPGGDYGYTF
d_gene: TRBD1
v_gene: TRBV19
j_gene: TRBJ1-2
abundance: -

CDR3nt: TGTGCCAGCAGGACGACAGCTAGCTCCTACGAGCAGTACTTC
CDR3aa: CASRTTASSYEQYF
d_gene: -
v_gene: TRBV6-1
j_gene: TRBJ2-7
abundance: -

CDR3nt: TGTGCCAGCAGCCCTCAGTTGCCGGGTTACGAGCAGTACTTC
CDR3aa: CASSPQLPGYEQYF
d_gene: -
v_gene: TRBV14
j_gene: TRBJ2-7
abundance: once

CDR3nt: TGTGCCAGCAGTGTGGTGGACAGGGGGAATAAAAACAATGAGCAGTTCTTC
CDR3aa: CASSVVDRGNKNNEQFF
d_gene: TRBD1
v_gene: TRBV2
j_gene: TRBJ2-1
abundance: -

CDR3nt: TGTGCCAGCAGTTTACAGACAGGGTCCGAAGGCTACACCTTC
CDR3aa: CASSLQTGSEGYTF
d_gene: TRBD1
v_gene: TRBV27
j_gene: TRBJ1-2
abundance: few

CDR3nt: TGTGCCAGCAGCCGGACAGGGGGAGCAGGGGATGAAAAACTGTTTTTT
CDR3aa: CASSRTGGAGDEKLFF
d_gene: TRBD1
v_gene: TRBV5-4
j_gene: TRBJ1-4
abundance: -

CDR3nt: TGTGCCAGCTCCAACAGGCACAGAACCTACAATGAGCAGTTCTTC
CDR3aa: CASSNRHRTYNEQFF
d_gene: -
v_gene: TRBV6-6
j_gene: TRBJ2-1
abundance: -

CDR3nt: TGTGCCAGCTCACCCGGGACAGCAAGAAAACTGTTTTTT
CDR3aa: CASSPGTARKLFF
d_gene: TRBD1
v_gene: TRBV18
j_gene: TRBJ1-4
abundance: -

CDR3nt: TGTGCCACCGCCCTGGGCGTTTGGGAGACCCAGTACTTC
CDR3aa: CATALGVWETQYF
d_gene: -
v_gene: TRBV27
j_gene: TRBJ2-5
abundance: -

CDR3nt: TGTGCCTGGAGTTACAGAGTTAATGAAGCTTTCTTT
CDR3aa: CAWSYRVNEAFF
d_gene: -
v_gene: TRBV30
j_gene: TRBJ1-1
abundance: once

CDR3nt: TGCGCCAGCACCTTGAGGGAGGGGCTAGCGGTTCTCACCGGGGAGCTGTTTTTT
CDR3aa: CASTLREGLAVLTGELFF
d_gene: TRBD2
v_gene: TRBV5-1
j_gene: TRBJ2-2
abundance: -

CDR3nt: TGTGCCAGCAGTTACTCTCAGGGCGGGAATACGCAGTATTTT
CDR3aa: CASSYSQGGNTQYF
d_gene: -
v_gene: TRBV6-6
j_gene: TRBJ2-3
abundance: -

CDR3nt: TGTGCCAGCAGTCCCGAACAGGGGACTTTCTATGGCTACACCTTC
CDR3aa: CASSPEQGTFYGYTF
d_gene: TRBD1
v_gene: TRBV27
j_gene: TRBJ1-2
abundance: -

CDR3nt: TGTGCCAGCAGCCGGACAGGGGATTGGGAAGCTTTCTTT
CDR3aa: CASSRTGDWEAFF
d_gene: TRBD1
v_gene: TRBV27
j_gene: TRBJ1-1
abundance: few

CDR3nt: TGTGCCAGCAGCTTGGAAGGGGGCCCAAGGACCCAGTACTTC
CDR3aa: CASSLEGGPRTQYF
d_gene: TRBD1
v_gene: TRBV5-4
j_gene: TRBJ2-5
abundance: -

CDR3nt: TGTGCCAGCAGCTTGAACGGACAGGGTTTCCATCAGCCCCAGCATTTT
CDR3aa: CASSLNGQGFHQPQHF
d_gene: TRBD1
v_gene: TRBV5-6
j_gene: TRBJ1-5
abundance: -

CDR3nt: TGTGCCAGCAGCTTAGTCGGGACAGCTACTAACTATGGCTACACCTTC
CDR3aa: CASSLVGTATNYGYTF
d_gene: TRBD1
v_gene: TRBV7-2
j_gene: TRBJ1-2
abundance: -

CDR3nt: TGTGCCAGCAGCCAAGATCCTAGCGGGGGAGGGAACATTCAGTACTTC
CDR3aa: CASSQDPSGGGNIQYF
d_gene: TRBD2
v_gene: TRBV4-2
j_gene: TRBJ2-4
abundance: -

CDR3nt: TGTGCCACCGAAAGAGGAGCGGGAACCATCACAGATACGCAGTATTTT
CDR3aa: CATERGAGTITDTQYF
d_gene: TRBD2
v_gene: TRBV6-6
j_gene: TRBJ2-3
abundance: -

CDR3nt: TGTGCCAGCAGCCTACGTGCGGGGCCCACTGAAGCTTTCTTT
CDR3aa: CASSLRAGPTEAFF
d_gene: -
v_gene: TRBV11-1
j_gene: TRBJ1-1
abundance: -

CDR3nt: TGTGCCAGCTCACCACCGACGGGTAGCCCCACTCAGGGTCTTAGGCGGTTCTTC
CDR3aa: CASSPPTGSPTQGLRRFF
d_gene: -
v_gene: TRBV18
j_gene: TRBJ2-1
abundance: -

CDR3nt: TGCGCCAGCAGCTGGATCGGGGTAGAGTCGTACGACACTGAAGCTTTCTTT
CDR3aa: CASSWIGVESYDTEAFF
d_gene: -
v_gene: TRBV5-1
j_gene: TRBJ1-1
abundance: -

CDR3nt: TGTGCCAGCAGCCCGACCGGACAGGTCCAAGAGACCCAGTACTTC
CDR3aa: CASSPTGQVQETQYF
d_gene: TRBD1
v_gene: TRBV7-2
j_gene: TRBJ2-5
abundance: -

CDR3nt: TGCGCCAGCCTCGGGGGACTTCCAGTCCAGACCCAGTACTTC
CDR3aa: CASLGGLPVQTQYF
d_gene: -
v_gene: TRBV5-1
j_gene: TRBJ2-5
abundance: -

CDR3nt: TGCGCCAGCAGCCAAGAGTTTCCGGGGTTACAAGAGACCCAGTACTTC
CDR3aa: CASSQEFPGLQETQYF
d_gene: -
v_gene: TRBV4-1
j_gene: TRBJ2-5
abundance: -

CDR3nt: TGTGCCAGCAGTGCTACGGGACTAGATTACGAGCAGTACTTC
CDR3aa: CASSATGLDYEQYF
d_gene: TRBD2
v_gene: TRBV6-5
j_gene: TRBJ2-7
abundance: -

CDR3nt: TGTGCCAGCAGCTCCCGGGATCGCGAGCAGTACTTC
CDR3aa: CASSSRDREQYF
d_gene: -
v_gene: TRBV7-6
j_gene: TRBJ2-7
abundance: few

CDR3nt: TGTGCCAGCAGCCCTACACCGGGATTATCACAGTTCTTC
CDR3aa: CASSPTPGLSQFF
d_gene: -
v_gene: TRBV7-9
j_gene: TRBJ2-1
abundance: -

CDR3nt: TGTGCCAGCTCACCACTGCCCCGGGCAGGGCGCACCGGGGAGCTGTTTTTT
CDR3aa: CASSPLPRAGRTGELFF
d_gene: -
v_gene: TRBV18
j_gene: TRBJ2-2
abundance: -

CDR3nt: TGTGCCAGCAGCGTCGAGGGGGGGTCCAATTACGAGCAGTACTTC
CDR3aa: CASSVEGGSNYEQYF
d_gene: -
v_gene: TRBV9
j_gene: TRBJ2-7
abundance: -

CDR3nt: TGCAGCGTGGGAACAGGAGAAGCTTTCTTT
CDR3aa: CSVGTGEAFF
d_gene: -
v_gene: TRBV29-1
j_gene: TRBJ1-1
abundance: -